This T cell receptor beta chain was identified in a study of T-cell reconstitution after alpha-beta-depleted transplantation in children. General study points: Newly made T cells mostly supplied T-cell counts and diversity one year after transplant.

Researchers prepared the TCRbeta library using unique molecular identifiers, the study reports. Using its own MiXCR run on the PCR reads, TCRdb lists one record per CDR3 protein. The table has hundreds of thousands of distinct CDR3 sequences, roughly 13% seen once. The table lists this clonotype with many counts. What it binds is unknown. The receptor was isolated from a male patient between 10 and 17 years old who had a stem cell transplant for acute myeloid leukemia, so the T cells may come from the graft donor. The sample consisted of PBMCs, mostly from graft donor cells, taken 360 days after TCRalphabeta/CD19-depleted stem cell transplant.

The CDR3 region is CASSLGQGSEKLFF. Here the CDR3 DNA reads TGTGCCAGCAGTTTAGGACAGGGGTCTGAAAAACTGTTTTTT. This sequence joins TRBV28 and TRBJ1-4; TRBD1 agrees at 9 bases. Germline values: CDR1 MDHEN, CDR2 SYDVKM. With V trimmed by 2 bases and J by 7 bases, 2 bases remained unmatched. The CDR3 is 14 amino acids.